This TCR beta chain was retrieved from a study of cytomegalovirus exposure and HLA in healthy donors. Method: immunoSEQ multiplex PCR; TCRdb's copy keeps in-frame clones and lacks some. The sample yields more than 70,000 clones, 95% to 97% seen once. Of note for this clone: The antigen remains unidentified.

Whole-study findings and limits: The authors confirmed in vitro that three CMV-associated chains were specific for CMV antigens. The authors enumerated over 150 TCR beta chains as linked to cytomegalovirus.

The CDR3 covers 13 residues. Trimming removed 7 bases at V and 6 bases at J, with 13 bases between. The germline CDR1 and CDR2 sequences are LNHDA and SQIVND (reference sequence). This TCR was recovered from a man aged 18 to 30 in good health and CMV-seropositive. The sequenced sample was PBMCs. V and J are TRBV19 and TRBJ1-5; no clear D gene. This chain's CDR3 is CASTATTAQPQHF. Here the CDR3 DNA reads TGTGCCAGTACCGCGACGACTGCTCAGCCCCAGCATTTT.